The clone carrying this T cell receptor beta chain came up a few times. As yet, its antigen is unknown. CD4+CD45RO+CD25- cells were isolated as memory CD4+ T cells. After constant-region reverse-primer amplification, full-length variable regions underwent semi-nested PCR with Nested Universal Primer A. TCRdb itself ran the 5' RACE reads through MiXCR, one entry per CDR3 protein. The sample records approximately 40,000 distinct CDR3 sequences, approximately 31% being singletons. Study findings and constraints: Tumor Tregs overlapped most with tumor, then blood, naive CD4+ cells. Larger-cohort validation covered only one TCR beta V-J rearrangement.

Trimming cost V 9 bases and J 4 bases; bases outside gene matches: 11. The CDR3 spans 14 residues. Germline CDR1 reads SGHRS; CDR2 reads YFSETQ. This receptor was taken from a female donor with breast cancer. The V gene is TRBV5-1, the J gene TRBJ2-3; 7 nucleotides align to TRBD2. Sequencing input: tumor-infiltrating memory CD4+ T cells sorted from the breast tumor. Subset of the sample: memory CD4+ T cells, CD4+CD45RO+CD25-. CDR3 sequence: CATRRSGVSDTQYF. CDR3 sequence (DNA): TGCGCCACCCGACGGAGCGGGGTATCAGATACGCAGTATTTT.